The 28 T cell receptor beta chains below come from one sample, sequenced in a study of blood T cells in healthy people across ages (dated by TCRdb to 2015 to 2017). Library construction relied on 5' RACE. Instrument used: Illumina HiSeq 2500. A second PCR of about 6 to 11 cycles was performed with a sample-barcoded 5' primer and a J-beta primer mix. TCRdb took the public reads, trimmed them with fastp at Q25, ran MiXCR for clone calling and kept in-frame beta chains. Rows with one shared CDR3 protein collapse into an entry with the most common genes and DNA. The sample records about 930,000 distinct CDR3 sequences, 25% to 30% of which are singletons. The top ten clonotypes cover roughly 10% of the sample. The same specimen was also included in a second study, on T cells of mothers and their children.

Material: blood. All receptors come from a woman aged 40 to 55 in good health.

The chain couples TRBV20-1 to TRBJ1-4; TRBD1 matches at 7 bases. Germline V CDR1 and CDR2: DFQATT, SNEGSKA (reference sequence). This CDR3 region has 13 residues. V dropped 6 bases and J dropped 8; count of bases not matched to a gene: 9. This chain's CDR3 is CSARDSSREKLFF. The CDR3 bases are TGCAGTGCGCGGGACAGTTCTCGGGAAAAACTGTTTTTT.

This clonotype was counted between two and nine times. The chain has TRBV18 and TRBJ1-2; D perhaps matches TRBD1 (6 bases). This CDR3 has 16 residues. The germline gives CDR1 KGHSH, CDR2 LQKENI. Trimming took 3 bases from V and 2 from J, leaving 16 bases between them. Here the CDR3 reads CASSPQRADRNYGYTF. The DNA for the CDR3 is TGTGCCAGCTCACCCCAGAGAGCTGACAGGAACTATGGCTACACCTTC.

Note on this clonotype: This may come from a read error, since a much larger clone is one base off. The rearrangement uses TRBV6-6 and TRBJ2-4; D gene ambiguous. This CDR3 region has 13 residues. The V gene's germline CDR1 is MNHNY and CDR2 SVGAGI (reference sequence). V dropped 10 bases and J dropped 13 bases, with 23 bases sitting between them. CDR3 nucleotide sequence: TGTGCCACCCACTGGGCAGCTTCCTACAAGCAGTACTTC. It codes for CATHWAASYKQYF.

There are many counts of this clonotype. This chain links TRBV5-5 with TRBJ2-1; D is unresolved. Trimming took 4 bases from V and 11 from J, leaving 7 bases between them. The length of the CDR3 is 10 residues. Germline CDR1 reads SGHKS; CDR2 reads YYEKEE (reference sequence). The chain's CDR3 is CASSATKQFF. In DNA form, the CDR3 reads TGTGCCAGCAGCGCAACGAAGCAGTTCTTC.

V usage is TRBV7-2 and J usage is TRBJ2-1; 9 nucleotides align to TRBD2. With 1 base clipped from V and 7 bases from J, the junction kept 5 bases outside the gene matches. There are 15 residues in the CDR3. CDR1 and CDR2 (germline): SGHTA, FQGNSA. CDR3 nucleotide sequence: TGTGCCAGCAGCTTAGAGGCGGGGGGGCCAAATGAGCAGTTCTTC. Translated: CASSLEAGGPNEQFF.

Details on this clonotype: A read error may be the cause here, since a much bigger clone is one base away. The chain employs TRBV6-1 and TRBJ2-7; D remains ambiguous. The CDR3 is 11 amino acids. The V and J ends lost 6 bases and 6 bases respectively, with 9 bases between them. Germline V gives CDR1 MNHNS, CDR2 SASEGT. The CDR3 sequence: CASRLVCEQYF. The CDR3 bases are TGTGCCAGCAGGCTAGTATGCGAGCAGTACTTC.

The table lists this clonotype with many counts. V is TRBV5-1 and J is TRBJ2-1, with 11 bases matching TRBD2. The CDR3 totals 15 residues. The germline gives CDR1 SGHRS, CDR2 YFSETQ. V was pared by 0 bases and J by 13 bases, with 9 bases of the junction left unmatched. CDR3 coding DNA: TGCGCCAGCAGCTTGGCGGGTAGCGGGGGGGCGTCACAGTTCTTC. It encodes CASSLAGSGGASQFF.

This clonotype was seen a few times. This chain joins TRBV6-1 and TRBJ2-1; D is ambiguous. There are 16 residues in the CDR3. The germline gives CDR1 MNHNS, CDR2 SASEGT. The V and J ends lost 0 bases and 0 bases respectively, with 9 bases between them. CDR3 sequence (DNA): TGTGCCAGCAGTGAAGCCAGGCAGAGCTCCTACAATGAGCAGTTCTTC. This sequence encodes CASSEARQSSYNEQFF.

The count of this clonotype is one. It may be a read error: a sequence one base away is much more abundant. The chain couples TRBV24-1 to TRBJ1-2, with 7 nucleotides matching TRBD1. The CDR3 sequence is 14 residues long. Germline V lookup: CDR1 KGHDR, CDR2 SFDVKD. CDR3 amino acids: CAASDWGQTGGYTF. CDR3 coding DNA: TGTGCCGCCAGTGATTGGGGACAGACCGGTGGCTACACCTTC.

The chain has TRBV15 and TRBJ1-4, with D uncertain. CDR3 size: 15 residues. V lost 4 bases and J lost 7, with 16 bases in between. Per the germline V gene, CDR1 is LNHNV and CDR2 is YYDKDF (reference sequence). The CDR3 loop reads CATSTLGPVSEKLFF. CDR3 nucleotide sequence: TGTGCCACCAGCACCCTAGGACCGGTTAGTGAAAAACTGTTTTTT.

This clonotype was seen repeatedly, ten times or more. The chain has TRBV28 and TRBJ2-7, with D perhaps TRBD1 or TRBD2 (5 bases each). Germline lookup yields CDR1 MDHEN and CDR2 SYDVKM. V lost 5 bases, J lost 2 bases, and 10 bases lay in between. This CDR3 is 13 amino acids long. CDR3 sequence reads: CASSGTSTYEQYF. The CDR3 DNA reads TGTGCCAGCAGTGGGACCAGCACCTACGAGCAGTACTTC.

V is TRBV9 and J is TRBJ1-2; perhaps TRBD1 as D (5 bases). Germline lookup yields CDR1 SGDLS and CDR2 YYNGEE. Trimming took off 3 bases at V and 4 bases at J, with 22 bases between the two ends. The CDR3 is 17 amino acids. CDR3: CASSAGPSPDSIYGYTF. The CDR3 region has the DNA TGTGCCAGCAGCGCAGGCCCCTCTCCCGACAGCATCTATGGCTACACCTTC.

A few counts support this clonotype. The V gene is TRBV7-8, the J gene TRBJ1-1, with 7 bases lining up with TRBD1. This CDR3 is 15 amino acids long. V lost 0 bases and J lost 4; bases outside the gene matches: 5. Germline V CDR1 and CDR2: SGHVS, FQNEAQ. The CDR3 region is CASSLAAGGGTEAFF. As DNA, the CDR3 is TGTGCCAGCAGCTTAGCGGCAGGGGGAGGCACTGAAGCTTTCTTT.

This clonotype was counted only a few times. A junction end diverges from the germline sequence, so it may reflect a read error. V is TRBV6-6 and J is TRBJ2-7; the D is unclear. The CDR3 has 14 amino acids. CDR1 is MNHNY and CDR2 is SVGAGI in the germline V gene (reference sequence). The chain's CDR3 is CASRPVLVSCEQYF. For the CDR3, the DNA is TGTGCCAGCCGCCCGGTCCTCGTCTCCTGCGAGCAGTACTTC.

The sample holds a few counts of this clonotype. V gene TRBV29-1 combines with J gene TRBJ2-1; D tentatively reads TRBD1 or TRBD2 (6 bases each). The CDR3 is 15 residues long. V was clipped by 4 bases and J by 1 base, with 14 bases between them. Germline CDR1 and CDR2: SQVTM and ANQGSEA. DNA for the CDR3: TGCAGCGTTGCCGGGGGCGATTTTTCCTACAATGAGCAGTTCTTC. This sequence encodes CSVAGGDFSYNEQFF.

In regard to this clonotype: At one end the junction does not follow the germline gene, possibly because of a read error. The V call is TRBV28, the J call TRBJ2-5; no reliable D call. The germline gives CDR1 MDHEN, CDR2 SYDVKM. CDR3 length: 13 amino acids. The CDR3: CTSSLDTEETQYF. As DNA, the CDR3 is TGTACCAGCAGTTTAGATACGGAAGAGACCCAGTACTTC.

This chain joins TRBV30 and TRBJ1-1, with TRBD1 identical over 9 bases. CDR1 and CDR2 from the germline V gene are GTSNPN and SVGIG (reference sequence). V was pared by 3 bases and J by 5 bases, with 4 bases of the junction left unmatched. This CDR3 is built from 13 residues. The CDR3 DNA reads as TGTGCCTGGAGGAGACAGGGGGGTACTGAAGCTTTCTTT. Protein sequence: CAWRRQGGTEAFF.

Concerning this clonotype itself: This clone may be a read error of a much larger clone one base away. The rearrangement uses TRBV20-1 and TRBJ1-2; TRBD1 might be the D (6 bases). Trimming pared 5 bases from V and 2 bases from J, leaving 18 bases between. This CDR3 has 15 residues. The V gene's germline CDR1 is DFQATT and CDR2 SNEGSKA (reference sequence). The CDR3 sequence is CSAGGGGDGNYGYTF. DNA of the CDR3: TGCAGTGCTGGAGGGGGGGGCGACGGAAACTATGGCTACACCTTC.

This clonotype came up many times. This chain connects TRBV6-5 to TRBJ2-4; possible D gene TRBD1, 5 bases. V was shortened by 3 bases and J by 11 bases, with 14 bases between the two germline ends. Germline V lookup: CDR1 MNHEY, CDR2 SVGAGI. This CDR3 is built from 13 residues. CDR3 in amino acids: CASSYHDSPLQYF. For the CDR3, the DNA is TGTGCCAGCAGTTATCACGACAGCCCACTTCAGTACTTC.

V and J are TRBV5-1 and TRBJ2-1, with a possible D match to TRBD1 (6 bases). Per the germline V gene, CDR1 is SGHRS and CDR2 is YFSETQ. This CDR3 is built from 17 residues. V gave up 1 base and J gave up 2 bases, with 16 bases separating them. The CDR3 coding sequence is TGCGCCAGCAGCTTGTTGGCATCCGGGGACACCTACAATGAGCAGTTCTTC. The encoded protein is CASSLLASGDTYNEQFF.

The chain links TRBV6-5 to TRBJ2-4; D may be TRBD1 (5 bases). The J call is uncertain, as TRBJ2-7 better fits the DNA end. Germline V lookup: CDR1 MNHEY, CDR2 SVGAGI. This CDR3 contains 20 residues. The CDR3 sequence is CASSYCTQTGRATMPYEQYF. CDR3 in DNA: TGTGCCAGCAGTTACTGTACACAGACCGGCAGGGCTACGATGCCCTACGAGCAGTACTTC.

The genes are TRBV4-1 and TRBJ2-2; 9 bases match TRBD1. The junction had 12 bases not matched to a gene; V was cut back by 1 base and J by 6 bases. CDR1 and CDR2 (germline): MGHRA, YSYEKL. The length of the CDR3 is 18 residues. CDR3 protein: CASSQVPQGAVDAGELFF. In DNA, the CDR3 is TGCGCCAGCAGCCAAGTCCCACAGGGGGCGGTTGACGCCGGGGAGCTGTTTTTT.

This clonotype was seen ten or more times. As DNA, the CDR3 is TGCGCCAGCAGTGGAGCCTCTGGGGCCAACGTCCTGACTTTC. Residues: CASSGASGANVLTF. The chain is built from TRBV5-1 and TRBJ2-6; D not resolved. V lost 5 bases, J lost 0 bases, and 6 bases lay in between. CDR1 and CDR2 from the germline V gene are SGHRS and YFSETQ. The CDR3 loop spans 14 amino acids. Full variable domain (remainder filled in from reference TRBV5-1 and TRBJ2-6): KAGVTQTPRYLIKTRGQQVTLSCSPISGHRSVSWYQQTPGQGLQFLFEYFSETQRNKGNFPGRFSGRQFSNSRSEMNVSTLELGDSALYLCASSGASGANVLTFGAGSRLTVL.

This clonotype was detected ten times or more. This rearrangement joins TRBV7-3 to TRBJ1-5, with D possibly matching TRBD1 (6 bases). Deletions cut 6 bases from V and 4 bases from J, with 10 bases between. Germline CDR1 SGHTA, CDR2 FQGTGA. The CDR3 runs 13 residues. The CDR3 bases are TGTGCCAGCAGTCCAGGGGTAAATCAGCCCCAGCATTTT. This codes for CASSPGVNQPQHF. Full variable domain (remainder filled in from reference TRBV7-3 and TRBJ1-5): GAGVSQTPSNKVTEKGKYVELRCDPISGHTALYWYRQSLGQGPEFLIYFQGTGAADDSGLPNDRFFAVRPEGSVSTLKIQRTERGDSAVYLCASSPGVNQPQHFGDGTRLSIL.

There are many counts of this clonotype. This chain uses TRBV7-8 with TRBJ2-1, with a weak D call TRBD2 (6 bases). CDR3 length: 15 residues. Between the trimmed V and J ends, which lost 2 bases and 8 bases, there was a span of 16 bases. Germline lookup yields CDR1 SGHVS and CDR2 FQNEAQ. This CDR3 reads CASSLTTRPEDEQFF. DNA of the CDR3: TGTGCCAGCAGCTTAACGACTAGGCCTGAGGATGAGCAGTTCTTC.

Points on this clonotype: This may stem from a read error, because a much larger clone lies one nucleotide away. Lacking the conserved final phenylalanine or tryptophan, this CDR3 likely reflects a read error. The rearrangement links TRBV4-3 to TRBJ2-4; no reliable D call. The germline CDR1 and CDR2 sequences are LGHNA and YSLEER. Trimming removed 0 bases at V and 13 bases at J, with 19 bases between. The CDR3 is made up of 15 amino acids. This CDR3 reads CASSQEGSITGEQYL. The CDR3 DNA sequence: TGCGCCAGCAGCCAAGAGGGATCGATTACGGGTGAGCAGTACTTA.

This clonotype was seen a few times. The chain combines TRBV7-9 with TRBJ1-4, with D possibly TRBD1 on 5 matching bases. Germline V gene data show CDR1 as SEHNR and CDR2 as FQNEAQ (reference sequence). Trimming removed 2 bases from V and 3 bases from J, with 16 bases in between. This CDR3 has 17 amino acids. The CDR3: CASSLRRAGSANEKLFF. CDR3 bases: TGTGCCAGCAGCTTAAGGAGGGCAGGGAGCGCTAATGAAAAACTGTTTTTT.

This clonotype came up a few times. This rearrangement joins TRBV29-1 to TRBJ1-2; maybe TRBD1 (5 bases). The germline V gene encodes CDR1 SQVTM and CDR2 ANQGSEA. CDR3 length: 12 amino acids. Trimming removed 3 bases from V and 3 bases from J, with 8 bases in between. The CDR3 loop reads CSVDRQYYGYTF. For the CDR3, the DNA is TGCAGCGTTGATCGACAGTACTATGGCTACACCTTC. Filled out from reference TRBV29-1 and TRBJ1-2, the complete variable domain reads SAVISQKPSRDICQRGTSLTIQCQVDSQVTMMFWYRQQPGQSLTLIATANQGSEATYESGFVIDKFPISRPNLTFSTLTVSNMSPEDSSIYLCSVDRQYYGYTFGSGTRLTVV.